Only a few counts were recorded for the clone carrying this TCR beta chain. TCRdb processed the RT-PCR reads anew with MiXCR; each CDR3 protein has one entry. The sample lists 650,000 to 800,000 distinct CDR3 sequences; approximately 15% were seen once. The ends were cut back, 2 bases at V and 9 bases at J, with 5 bases in the middle. CDR1 and CDR2 (germline): KGHSH, LQKENI. This CDR3 is built from 11 residues. This receptor was taken from a female donor in good health, serving as a healthy control. V is TRBV18 and J is TRBJ2-1; D is undetermined. Sequencing input: memory CD4+ T cells from blood. Here the CDR3 DNA reads TGTGCCAGCTCACCATGGGGTGAGCAGTTCTTC. It yields the protein CASSPWGEQFF.